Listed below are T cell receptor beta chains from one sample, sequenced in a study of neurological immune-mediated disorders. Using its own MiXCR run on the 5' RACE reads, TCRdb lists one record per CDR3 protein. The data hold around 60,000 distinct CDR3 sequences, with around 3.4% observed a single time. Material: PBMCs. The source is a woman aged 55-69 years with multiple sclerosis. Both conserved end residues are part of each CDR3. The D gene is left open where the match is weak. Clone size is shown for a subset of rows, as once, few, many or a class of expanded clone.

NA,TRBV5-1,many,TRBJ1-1,CASSLFGRNTEAFF,TGCGCCAGCAGCTTGTTCGGAAGGAACACTGAAGCTTTCTTT
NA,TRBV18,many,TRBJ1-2,CASSPPGQNFYGYTF,TGTGCCAGCTCACCACCTGGACAGAATTTCTATGGCTACACCTTC
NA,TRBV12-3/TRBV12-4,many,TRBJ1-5,CASSFGVSVRNQPQHF,TGTGCCAGCAGTTTTGGAGTCAGTGTGAGAAATCAGCCCCAGCATTTT
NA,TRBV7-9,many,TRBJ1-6,CASSLGRDSPLHF,TGTGCCAGCAGCTTAGGAAGGGATTCACCCCTCCACTTT
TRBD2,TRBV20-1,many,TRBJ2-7,CSAHTSGRTKQYF,TGCAGTGCCCATACTAGCGGGAGAACTAAGCAGTACTTC
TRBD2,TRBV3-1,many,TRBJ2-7,CASSQGRAGREQYF,TGTGCCAGCAGCCAGGGGAGGGCCGGACGAGAGCAGTACTTC
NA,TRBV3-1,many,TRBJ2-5,CASSQRGRQETQYF,TGTGCCAGCAGCCAACGGGGGAGGCAAGAGACCCAGTACTTC
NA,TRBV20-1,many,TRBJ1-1,CSARDLRGTEAFF,TGCAGTGCTAGAGATTTGAGGGGCACTGAAGCTTTCTTT
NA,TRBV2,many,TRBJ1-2,CASRENYGYTF,TGTGCCAGCAGAGAGAACTATGGCTACACCTTC
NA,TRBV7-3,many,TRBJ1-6,CASSAGPPGTSPLHF,TGTGCCAGCAGCGCAGGTCCTCCGGGGACCTCACCCCTCCACTTT
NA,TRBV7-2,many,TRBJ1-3,CASSLASGSGNTIYF,TGTGCCAGCAGCTTAGCCTCAGGCTCTGGAAACACCATATATTTT
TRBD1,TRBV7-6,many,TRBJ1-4,CASRRTGWASDEKLFF,TGTGCCAGCAGGAGGACAGGATGGGCATCGGATGAAAAACTGTTTTTT
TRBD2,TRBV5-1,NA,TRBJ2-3,CASSLAGLAALGSTDTQYF,TGCGCCAGCAGCTTGGCGGGACTAGCGGCTCTGGGGAGCACAGATACGCAGTATTTT
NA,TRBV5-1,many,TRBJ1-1,CASSLSPGGTEAFF,TGCGCCAGCAGCTTGAGCCCGGGGGGCACTGAAGCTTTCTTT
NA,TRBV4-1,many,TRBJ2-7,CASSHPGATYEQYF,TGCGCCAGCAGCCACCCAGGGGCTACCTACGAGCAGTACTTC
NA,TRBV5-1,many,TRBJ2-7,CASSSGTRVDEQYF,TGCGCCAGCAGCTCAGGTACACGGGTGGACGAGCAGTACTTC
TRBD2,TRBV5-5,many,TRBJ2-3,CASSFGLAGTDTQYF,TGTGCCAGCAGCTTTGGGTTAGCGGGAACGGATACGCAGTATTTT
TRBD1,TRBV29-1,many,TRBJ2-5,CSLRTGQETQYF,TGCAGCCTCAGGACAGGGCAAGAGACCCAGTACTTC
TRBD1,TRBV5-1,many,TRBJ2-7,CASSLERTGGGEQYF,TGCGCCAGCAGCTTGGAACGGACAGGGGGCGGCGAGCAGTACTTC